This TCR beta chain emerged from a study of identical twins. The study's findings and limits: Fewer insertions characterized abundant cord blood beta clonotypes, whereas memory repertoires showed none. In beta out-of-frame sequences, the excess sharing between twins was weaker. The same donors were not followed; conclusions instead depended on cross-sectional statistical analysis.

From the 5' RACE reads, TCRdb called clonotypes with MiXCR, one entry per CDR3 protein. The sample holds 500,000 to 650,000 distinct CDR3 sequences, less than 9% seen once. The V segment lost 6 bases and the J segment 4 bases; nucleotides outside the gene matches: 7. This CDR3 spans 15 amino acids. All donors were healthy, and all were Caucasian. This clonotype was counted ten times or more. Its antigen remains unidentified. The sample was also linked to a second study, of yellow fever vaccine responses in identical twins.

What was sequenced was PBMCs. This clonotype was obtained from a young woman in good health. The chain is built from TRBV12-3 or TRBV12-4 and TRBJ2-3; 10 nucleotides align to TRBD2. CDR3: CASRAGTSEADTQYF. The CDR3 DNA reads TGTGCCAGCAGAGCTGGGACTAGCGAGGCAGATACGCAGTATTTT.